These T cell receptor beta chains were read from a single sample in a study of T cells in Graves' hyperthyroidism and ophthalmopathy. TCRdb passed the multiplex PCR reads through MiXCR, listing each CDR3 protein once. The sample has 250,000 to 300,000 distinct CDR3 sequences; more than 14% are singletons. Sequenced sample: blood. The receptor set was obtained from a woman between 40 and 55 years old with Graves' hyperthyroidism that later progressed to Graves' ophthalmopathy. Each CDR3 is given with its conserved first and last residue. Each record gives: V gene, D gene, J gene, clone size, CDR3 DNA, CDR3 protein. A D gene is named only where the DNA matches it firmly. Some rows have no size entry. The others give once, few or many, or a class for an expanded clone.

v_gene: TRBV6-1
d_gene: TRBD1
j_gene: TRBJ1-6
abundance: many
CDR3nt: TGTGCCAGCAGTCGGGACAGTGCTTCCAATTCACCCCTCCACTTT
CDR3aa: CASSRDSASNSPLHF

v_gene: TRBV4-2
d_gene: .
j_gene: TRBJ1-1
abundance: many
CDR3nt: TGTGCCAGCAGCCTTGGGGGGGGGTTGAACACTGAAGCTTTCTTT
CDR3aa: CASSLGGGLNTEAFF

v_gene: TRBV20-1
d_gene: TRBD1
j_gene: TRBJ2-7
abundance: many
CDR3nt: TGCAGTGCTTGGGGACAGACTTACTACGAGCAGTACTTC
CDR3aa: CSAWGQTYYEQYF

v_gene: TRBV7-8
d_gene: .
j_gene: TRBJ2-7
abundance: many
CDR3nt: TGTGCCAGCAGCGGGTGGGACACGGCGAGCTCCTACGAGCAGTACTTC
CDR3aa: CASSGWDTASSYEQYF

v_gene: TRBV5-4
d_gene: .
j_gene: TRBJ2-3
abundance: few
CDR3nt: TGTGCCAGCAGCCCACCGGGGGTGTTCACAGATACGCAGTATTTT
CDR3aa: CASSPPGVFTDTQYF

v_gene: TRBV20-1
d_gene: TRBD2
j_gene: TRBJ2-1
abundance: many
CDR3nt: TGCAGTGCTATAGGCGGGACTAGCGGGGACAATGAGCAGTTCTTC
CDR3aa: CSAIGGTSGDNEQFF

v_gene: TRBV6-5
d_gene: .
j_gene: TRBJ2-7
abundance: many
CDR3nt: TGTGCCAGCAGTTACACAGGAGGCGAGCAGTACTTC
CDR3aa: CASSYTGGEQYF

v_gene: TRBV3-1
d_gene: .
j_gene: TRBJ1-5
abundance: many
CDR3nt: TGTGCCAGCAGTCGGCAGGGGCGTAATCAGCCCCAGCATTTT
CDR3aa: CASSRQGRNQPQHF

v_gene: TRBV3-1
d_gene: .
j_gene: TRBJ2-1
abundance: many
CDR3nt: TGTGCCAGCAGCCAGGGTCGGGAAATAAGCTCCTACAATGAGCAGTTCTTC
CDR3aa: CASSQGREISSYNEQFF

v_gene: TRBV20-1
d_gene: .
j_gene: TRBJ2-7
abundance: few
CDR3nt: TGCAGTGCTAGCGATGTTCAATACGAGCAGTACTTC
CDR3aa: CSASDVQYEQYF

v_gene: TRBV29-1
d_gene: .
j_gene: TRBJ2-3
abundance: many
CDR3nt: TGCAGCGTTGAGGCTACTATAGGCACAGATACGCAGTATTTT
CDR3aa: CSVEATIGTDTQYF

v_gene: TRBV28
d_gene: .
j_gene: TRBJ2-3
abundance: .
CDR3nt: TGTGCCAGCAGTTCGCCCTCTCCGACAGCCACTTTTAGCACAGATACGCAGTATTTT
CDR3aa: CASSSPSPTATFSTDTQYF

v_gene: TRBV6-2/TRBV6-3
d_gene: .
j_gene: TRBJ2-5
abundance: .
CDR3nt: TGTGCCAGCAGTGCCGCTGACGGACTGCCCGAGACCCAGTACTTC
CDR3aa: CASSAADGLPETQYF

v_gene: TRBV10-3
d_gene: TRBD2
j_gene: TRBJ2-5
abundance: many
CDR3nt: TGTGCCAGCGGACTAGCGATACAAGAGACCCAGTACTTC
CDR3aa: CASGLAIQETQYF

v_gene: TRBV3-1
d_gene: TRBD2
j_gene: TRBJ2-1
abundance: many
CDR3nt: TGTGCCAGCAGCCAACGGCTAGCGGGAAGCGAGCAGTTCTTC
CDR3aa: CASSQRLAGSEQFF

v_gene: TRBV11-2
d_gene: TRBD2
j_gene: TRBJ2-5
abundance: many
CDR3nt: TGTGCCAGCAGCACCATAGCGGGAGGGTACCAAGAGACCCAGTACTTC
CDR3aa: CASSTIAGGYQETQYF

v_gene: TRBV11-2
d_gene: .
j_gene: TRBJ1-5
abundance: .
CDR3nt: TGTGCCAGCAGCCAAATCAGGGGTAACAATCAGCCCCAGCATTTT
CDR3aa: CASSQIRGNNQPQHF

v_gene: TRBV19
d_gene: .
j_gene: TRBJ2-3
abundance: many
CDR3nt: TGTGCCAGTAGTATTGGGGGAATCACAGATACGCAGTATTTT
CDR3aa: CASSIGGITDTQYF

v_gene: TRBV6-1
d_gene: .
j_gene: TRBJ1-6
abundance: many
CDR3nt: TGTGCCAGCAGTGCTTCTGGCTCCTATAATTCACCCCTCCACTTT
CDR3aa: CASSASGSYNSPLHF

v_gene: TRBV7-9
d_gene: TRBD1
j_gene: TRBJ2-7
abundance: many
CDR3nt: TGTGCCAGCACCGATTACAGGGGGCACGAGCAGTACTTC
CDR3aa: CASTDYRGHEQYF

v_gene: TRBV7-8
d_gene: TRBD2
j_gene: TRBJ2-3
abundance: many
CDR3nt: TGTGCCAGCAGCCCCCGGACTAGCGGGGATACGCAGTATTTT
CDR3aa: CASSPRTSGDTQYF

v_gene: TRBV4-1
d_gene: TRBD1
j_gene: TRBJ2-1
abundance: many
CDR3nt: TGCGCCAGCAGCCAGGGGAGAGGACAGGGGTGGAATGAGCAGTTCTTC
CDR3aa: CASSQGRGQGWNEQFF

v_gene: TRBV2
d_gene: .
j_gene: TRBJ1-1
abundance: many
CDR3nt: TGTGCCAGCAGCGCCCTGGGGACAACAGCCACTGAAGCTTTCTTT
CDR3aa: CASSALGTTATEAFF

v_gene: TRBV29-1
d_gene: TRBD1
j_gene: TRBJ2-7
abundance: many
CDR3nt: TGCAGCGTTGAATTCCGGGACAGGGGTTACGAGCAGTACTTC
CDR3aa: CSVEFRDRGYEQYF

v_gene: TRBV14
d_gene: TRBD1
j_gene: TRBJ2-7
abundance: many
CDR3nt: TGTGCCAGCAGCCACAAAGTACCGGGACAGGGGTTTTCCTACGAGCAGTACTTC
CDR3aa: CASSHKVPGQGFSYEQYF

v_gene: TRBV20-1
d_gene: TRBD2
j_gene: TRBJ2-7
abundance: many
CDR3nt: TGCAGTGCTAGCTCCAGTACTAGCGGGAGATACGAGCAGTACTTC
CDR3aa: CSASSSTSGRYEQYF

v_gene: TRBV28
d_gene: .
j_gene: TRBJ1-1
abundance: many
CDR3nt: TGTGCCAGCAGCCTGAATGAAGCTTTCTTT
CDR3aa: CASSLNEAFF

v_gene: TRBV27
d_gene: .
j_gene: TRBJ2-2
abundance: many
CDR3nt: TGTGCCAGCAGTTTCCTGACAGGAAACACCGGGGAGCTGTTTTTT
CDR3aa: CASSFLTGNTGELFF

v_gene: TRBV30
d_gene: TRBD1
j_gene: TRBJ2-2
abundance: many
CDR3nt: TGTGCCTGGAGTGCCCGGACAGGGGGGGAGCTGTTTTTT
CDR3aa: CAWSARTGGELFF

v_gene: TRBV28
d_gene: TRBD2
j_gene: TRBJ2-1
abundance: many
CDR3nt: TGTGCCAGCAGACCTCCGGGACTAGCGGGAAACCCCTACAATGAGCAGTTCTTC
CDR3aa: CASRPPGLAGNPYNEQFF

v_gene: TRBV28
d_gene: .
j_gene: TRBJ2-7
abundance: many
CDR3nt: TGTGCCAGCAGCCCGGGCCGCGAGCAGTACTTC
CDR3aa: CASSPGREQYF

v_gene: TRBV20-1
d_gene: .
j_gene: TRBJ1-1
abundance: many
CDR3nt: TGCAGTGTTGGGGGCAGCCTGAACACTGAAGCTTTCTTT
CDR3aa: CSVGGSLNTEAFF

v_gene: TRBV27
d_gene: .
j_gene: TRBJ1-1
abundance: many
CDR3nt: TGTGCCAGCAGTCGGGACCCAGGCACTGAAGCTTTCTTT
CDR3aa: CASSRDPGTEAFF

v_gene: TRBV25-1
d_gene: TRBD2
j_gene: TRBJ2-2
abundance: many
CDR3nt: TGTGCCACCTTGGATGGGGAGGGGAACACCGGGGAGCTGTTTTTT
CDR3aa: CATLDGEGNTGELFF

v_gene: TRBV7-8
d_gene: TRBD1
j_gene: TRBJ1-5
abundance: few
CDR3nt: TGTGCCAGCAGCCACCACAGGGGATATAGCAATCAGCCCCAGCATTTT
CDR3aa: CASSHHRGYSNQPQHF

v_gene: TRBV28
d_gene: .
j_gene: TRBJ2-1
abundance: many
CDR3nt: TGTGCCAGCCTACCCAAGGTTAGCTCCTACAATGAGCAGTTCTTC
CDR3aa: CASLPKVSSYNEQFF

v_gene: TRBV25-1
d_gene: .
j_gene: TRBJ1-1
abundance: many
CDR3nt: TGTGCCAGCAGTGAACAGGGTTTGAACACTGAAGCTTTCTTT
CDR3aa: CASSEQGLNTEAFF

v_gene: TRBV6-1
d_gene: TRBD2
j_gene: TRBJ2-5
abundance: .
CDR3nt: TGTGCCAGCAGCCTCGGGGGGGCCAGGGGTGGTAGGGGTCAAGAGAGCCAGTACTTC
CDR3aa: CASSLGGARGGRGQESQYF

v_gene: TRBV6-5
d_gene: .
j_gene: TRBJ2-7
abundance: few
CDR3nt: TGTGCCAGCAGTTACTCGGGGGACCAAGGTGAGCAGTACTTC
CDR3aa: CASSYSGDQGEQYF

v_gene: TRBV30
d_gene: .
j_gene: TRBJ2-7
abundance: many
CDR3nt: TGTGCCTGGAGTGTTTATCGGCCGGCTGGCGGCGAGCAGTACTTC
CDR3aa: CAWSVYRPAGGEQYF

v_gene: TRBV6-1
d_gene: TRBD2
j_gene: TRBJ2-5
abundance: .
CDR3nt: TGTGCCAGCAGGACCAGCGGGAGAGGGGAGACCCAGTACTTC
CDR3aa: CASRTSGRGETQYF

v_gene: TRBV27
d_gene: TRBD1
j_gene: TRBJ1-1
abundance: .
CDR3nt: TGTGCCAGCAGGGGGACCGGGACAGGCATGAACACTGAAGCTTTCTTT
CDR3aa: CASRGTGTGMNTEAFF

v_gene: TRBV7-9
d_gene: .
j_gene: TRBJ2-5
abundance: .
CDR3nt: TGTGCCAGCAGCTTAGAGATCGGGAGAGGGGTGGGAGAGACCCAGTACTTC
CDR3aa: CASSLEIGRGVGETQYF

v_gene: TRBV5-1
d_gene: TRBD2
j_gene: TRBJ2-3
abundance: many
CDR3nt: TGCGCCAGCAGCGACATGACTAGCGGGGCGCAGTATTTT
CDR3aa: CASSDMTSGAQYF

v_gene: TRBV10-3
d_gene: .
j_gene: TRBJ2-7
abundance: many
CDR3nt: TGTGCCATCAAGAGCGGAGACTCCTACGAGCAGTACTTC
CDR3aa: CAIKSGDSYEQYF

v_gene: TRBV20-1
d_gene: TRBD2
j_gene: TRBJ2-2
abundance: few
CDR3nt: TGCAGTGCTAGAGATTCGGCGGGAGGGCCAAGCACCGGGGAGCTGTTTTTT
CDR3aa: CSARDSAGGPSTGELFF

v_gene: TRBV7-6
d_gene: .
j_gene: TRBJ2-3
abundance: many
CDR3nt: TGTGCCAGCAGCTCGTTGCGGACCGCGGTCAAGCAAGATACGCAGTATTTT
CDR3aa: CASSSLRTAVKQDTQYF

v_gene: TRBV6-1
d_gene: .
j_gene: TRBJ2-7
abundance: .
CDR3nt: TGTGCCAGCAGGGGGCCAGGGCGTTACTACGAGCAGTACTTC
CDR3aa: CASRGPGRYYEQYF

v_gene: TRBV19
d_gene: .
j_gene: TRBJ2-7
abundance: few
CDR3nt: TGTGCCAGTAGTATAAATAGCCGCGGCCCCTACGAGCAGTACTTC
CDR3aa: CASSINSRGPYEQYF